The present entry profiles one TCR beta chain with its context. Its antigen is undetermined. The V and J ends lost 8 bases and 5 bases, in that order; junction bases with no gene match: 6. This CDR3 has 13 amino acids. Germline assignment: CDR1 SEHNR and CDR2 FQNEAQ (reference sequence). The sample originates from a study of T cells in Graves' hyperthyroidism and ophthalmopathy. The CDR3 regions of TCR beta were amplified from RNA transcripts. The HTBI primer set served for first-round RT-PCR of the TCR CDR3. TCRdb itself ran the multiplex PCR reads through MiXCR, one entry per CDR3 protein. The sample lists roughly 800,000 distinct CDR3 sequences, about two fifths occurring once. In patients aged 18 to 65, hyperthyroidism was newly diagnosed, with duration under 2 months. Points from the study as a whole: The model identified upcoming ophthalmopathy a median approximately seven months ahead of onset.

The sample taken for sequencing was blood. This chain uses TRBV7-9 with TRBJ1-2; 9 positions match TRBD1. The receptor was derived from a young man with Graves' hyperthyroidism. The CDR3 here is CASFPDRGYGYTF. Here the CDR3 DNA reads TGTGCCAGCTTCCCCGACAGGGGGTATGGCTACACCTTC.